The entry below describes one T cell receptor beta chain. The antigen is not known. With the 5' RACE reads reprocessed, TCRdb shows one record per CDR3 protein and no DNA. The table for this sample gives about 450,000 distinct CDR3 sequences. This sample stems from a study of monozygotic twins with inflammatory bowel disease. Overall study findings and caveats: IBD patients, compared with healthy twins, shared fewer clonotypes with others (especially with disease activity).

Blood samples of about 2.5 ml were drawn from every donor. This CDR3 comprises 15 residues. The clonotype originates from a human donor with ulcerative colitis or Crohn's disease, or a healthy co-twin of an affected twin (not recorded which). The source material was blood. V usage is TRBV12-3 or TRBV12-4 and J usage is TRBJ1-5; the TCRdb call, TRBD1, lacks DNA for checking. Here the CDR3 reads CASSADRATYQPQHF.